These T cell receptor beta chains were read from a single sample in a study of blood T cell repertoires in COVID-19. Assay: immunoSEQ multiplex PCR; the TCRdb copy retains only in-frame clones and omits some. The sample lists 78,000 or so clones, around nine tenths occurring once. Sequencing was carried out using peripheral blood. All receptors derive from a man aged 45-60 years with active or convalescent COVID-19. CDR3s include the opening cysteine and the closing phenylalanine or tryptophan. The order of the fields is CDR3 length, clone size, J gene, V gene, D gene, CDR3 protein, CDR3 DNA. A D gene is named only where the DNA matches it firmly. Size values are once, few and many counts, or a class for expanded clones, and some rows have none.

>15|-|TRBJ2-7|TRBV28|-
CASNRAPGDTYEQYF
TGTGCCAGCAACAGGGCACCCGGGGATACCTACGAGCAGTACTTC
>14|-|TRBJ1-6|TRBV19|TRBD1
CASSPSTGPSPLHF
TGTGCCAGTAGTCCTTCGACAGGGCCTTCACCCCTCCACTTT
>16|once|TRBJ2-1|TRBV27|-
CASSLRAGPLSNEQFF
TGTGCCAGCAGCCTACGGGCGGGGCCCCTATCCAATGAGCAGTTCTTC
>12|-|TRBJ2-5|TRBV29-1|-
CSVPGAVETQYF
TGCAGCGTACCAGGAGCGGTGGAGACCCAGTACTTC
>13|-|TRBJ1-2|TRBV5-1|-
CASSLDAGDGYTF
TGCGCCAGCAGCTTGGATGCGGGGGATGGCTACACCTTC
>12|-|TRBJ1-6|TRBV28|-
CASSAQGSPLHF
TGTGCCAGCAGTGCACAGGGTTCACCCCTCCACTTT
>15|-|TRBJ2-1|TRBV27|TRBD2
CASSYSGGPYNEQFF
TGTGCCAGCAGTTATTCGGGGGGACCCTACAATGAGCAGTTCTTC
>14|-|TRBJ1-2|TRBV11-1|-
CASSPGSPNYGYTF
TGTGCCAGCAGCCCCGGGAGTCCTAACTATGGCTACACCTTC
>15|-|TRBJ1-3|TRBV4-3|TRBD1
CASSQEDRSGNTIYF
TGCGCCAGCAGCCAAGAGGACAGGAGTGGAAACACCATATATTTT
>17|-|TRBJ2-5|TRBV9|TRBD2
CASSRGETSGGGETQYF
TGTGCCAGCAGCCGGGGAGAAACTAGCGGGGGTGGGGAGACCCAGTACTTC
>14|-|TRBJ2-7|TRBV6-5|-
CASRARVQYYEQYF
TGTGCCAGCAGGGCCCGGGTCCAATACTACGAGCAGTACTTC
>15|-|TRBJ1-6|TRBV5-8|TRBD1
CASSTDRARNSPLHF
TGTGCCAGCAGCACGGACAGGGCGCGTAATTCACCCCTCCACTTT
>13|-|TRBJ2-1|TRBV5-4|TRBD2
CASSGTSGNEQFF
TGTGCCAGCAGCGGGACTAGCGGCAATGAGCAGTTCTTC